This is a list of T cell receptor beta chains from one sample in a study of blood T cell repertoires in COVID-19. Clones were read by immunoSEQ multiplex PCR, and TCRdb kept only the in-frame ones, dropping some. The table has about 160,000 clones, approximately 86% seen once. Sequenced: peripheral blood. The receptors derive from a woman aged 40 to 50 with COVID-19, enrolled during active disease. Both conserved end residues are part of each CDR3. Fields, in order: clone size, J gene, D gene, V gene, CDR3 DNA, CDR3 protein. A D gene is named only where the DNA matches it firmly. Some rows have no size entry. The others give once, few or many, or a class for an expanded clone.

clone size: few
J gene: TRBJ1-5
D gene: -
V gene: TRBV7-9
CDR3 DNA: TGTGCCAGCAGCTCAACAGGGTCATACCAGCCCCAGCATTTT
CDR3 protein: CASSSTGSYQPQHF

clone size: -
J gene: TRBJ2-7
D gene: TRBD2
V gene: TRBV28
CDR3 DNA: TGTGCCAGCAGTTTAGTTTCGAGCGGGAGATACGAGCAGTACTTC
CDR3 protein: CASSLVSSGRYEQYF

clone size: -
J gene: TRBJ1-5
D gene: TRBD1
V gene: TRBV28
CDR3 DNA: TGTGCCAGCAGCACGGGACAGGGAGTCCTTATAGCCCAGCATTTT
CDR3 protein: CASSTGQGVLIAQHF

clone size: -
J gene: TRBJ2-7
D gene: -
V gene: TRBV28
CDR3 DNA: TGTGCCAGCAGAACCAACCAGGGATTGGGGCAGTACTTC
CDR3 protein: CASRTNQGLGQYF

clone size: -
J gene: TRBJ1-1
D gene: -
V gene: TRBV6-5
CDR3 DNA: TGTGCCAGCAGATCCTACCAAGAGAACACTGAAGCTTTCTTT
CDR3 protein: CASRSYQENTEAFF

clone size: once
J gene: TRBJ2-7
D gene: TRBD2
V gene: TRBV4-1
CDR3 DNA: TGCGCCAGCAGCTATTACGGACTAGCGCGGTCGGTCGAGCAGTACTTC
CDR3 protein: CASSYYGLARSVEQYF

clone size: -
J gene: TRBJ2-3
D gene: -
V gene: TRBV19
CDR3 DNA: TGTGCCAGTAGTCCAGGGCTCAGCACAGATACGCAGTATTTT
CDR3 protein: CASSPGLSTDTQYF

clone size: -
J gene: TRBJ1-5
D gene: TRBD1
V gene: TRBV6-5
CDR3 DNA: TGTGCCAGCAGGGGGACAGGGTTCAATCAGCCCCAGCATTTT
CDR3 protein: CASRGTGFNQPQHF

clone size: -
J gene: TRBJ1-1
D gene: -
V gene: TRBV6-5
CDR3 DNA: TGTGCCAGCACCACTAAAATGAACACTGAAGCTTTCTTT
CDR3 protein: CASTTKMNTEAFF

clone size: -
J gene: TRBJ2-3
D gene: -
V gene: TRBV7-3
CDR3 DNA: TGTGCCAGCAGCTTGAAGGGGGATACGCAGTATTTT
CDR3 protein: CASSLKGDTQYF

clone size: -
J gene: TRBJ2-5
D gene: TRBD2
V gene: TRBV28
CDR3 DNA: TGTGCCAGCAGGATTAGCGGGACGAGACTAGAGACCCAGTACTTC
CDR3 protein: CASRISGTRLETQYF

clone size: -
J gene: TRBJ2-5
D gene: -
V gene: TRBV30
CDR3 DNA: TGTGCCTGGAGTGTACTAATCCCAGAGACCCAGTACTTC
CDR3 protein: CAWSVLIPETQYF

clone size: -
J gene: TRBJ1-5
D gene: -
V gene: TRBV15
CDR3 DNA: TGTGCCACCAGCAGAGCAGGCATCGGAAACAATCAGCCCCAGCATTTT
CDR3 protein: CATSRAGIGNNQPQHF

clone size: many
J gene: TRBJ1-2
D gene: -
V gene: TRBV19
CDR3 DNA: TGTGCCAGTAGTATTAGACAGGCTGGTAACTATGGCTACACCTTC
CDR3 protein: CASSIRQAGNYGYTF

clone size: -
J gene: TRBJ2-3
D gene: TRBD2
V gene: TRBV24-1
CDR3 DNA: TGTGCCACCAGTAATAGCGGGAGTCGGAGGGATACGCAGTATTTT
CDR3 protein: CATSNSGSRRDTQYF

clone size: -
J gene: TRBJ2-1
D gene: -
V gene: TRBV11-2
CDR3 DNA: TGTGCCAGCAGCCTCTTCGCGTACAATGAGCAGTTCTTC
CDR3 protein: CASSLFAYNEQFF

clone size: -
J gene: TRBJ2-2
D gene: TRBD2
V gene: TRBV29-1
CDR3 DNA: TGCAGCGTTGAACCGGGAGGGACCGGGGAGCTGTTTTTT
CDR3 protein: CSVEPGGTGELFF

clone size: -
J gene: TRBJ2-2
D gene: -
V gene: TRBV21-1
CDR3 DNA: TGTGCCAGCAGCCAATTGGACAGGCGATTCCCAACAGGACCCGGGGAGCTGTTTTTT
CDR3 protein: CASSQLDRRFPTGPGELFF

clone size: once
J gene: TRBJ1-1
D gene: -
V gene: TRBV7-8
CDR3 DNA: TGTGCCAGCACCCCACTCCCGAGCGGCACTGAAGCTTTCTTT
CDR3 protein: CASTPLPSGTEAFF

clone size: -
J gene: TRBJ1-6
D gene: -
V gene: TRBV14
CDR3 DNA: TGTGCCAGCAGTGCTCCCTCGCGTTCACCCCTCCACTTT
CDR3 protein: CASSAPSRSPLHF

clone size: -
J gene: TRBJ2-1
D gene: -
V gene: TRBV30
CDR3 DNA: TGTGCACCAAAAGGGGATGAGCAGTTCTTC
CDR3 protein: CAPKGDEQFF

clone size: -
J gene: TRBJ1-2
D gene: TRBD1
V gene: TRBV5-1
CDR3 DNA: TGCGCCAGCAGCACGGGACAGGGTGCTGGCTACACCTTC
CDR3 protein: CASSTGQGAGYTF

clone size: -
J gene: TRBJ2-1
D gene: TRBD2
V gene: TRBV7-8
CDR3 DNA: TGTGCCAGCAGTTCTCTAGCGGGAATGGGAAATGAGCAGTTCTTC
CDR3 protein: CASSSLAGMGNEQFF

clone size: -
J gene: TRBJ2-1
D gene: TRBD1
V gene: TRBV12-5
CDR3 DNA: TGTGCTAGTGGTAGCTCCGGGACAGACAATGAGCAGTTCTTC
CDR3 protein: CASGSSGTDNEQFF

clone size: -
J gene: TRBJ1-6
D gene: TRBD1
V gene: TRBV5-4
CDR3 DNA: TGTGCCAGCAGCTTATTACAGGGGGCGTCCTATAATTCACCCCTCCACTTT
CDR3 protein: CASSLLQGASYNSPLHF

clone size: -
J gene: TRBJ1-6
D gene: -
V gene: TRBV19
CDR3 DNA: TGTGCCAGTAACGAGCGGGGAAGGAATTCACCCCTCCACTTT
CDR3 protein: CASNERGRNSPLHF

clone size: -
J gene: TRBJ1-4
D gene: -
V gene: TRBV30
CDR3 DNA: TGTGCCCGAACACATAATGAAAAACTGTTTTTT
CDR3 protein: CARTHNEKLFF

clone size: -
J gene: TRBJ2-7
D gene: TRBD2
V gene: TRBV29-1
CDR3 DNA: TGCAGCGTTCTGAAACTAGCGGGAGTGAGATACGAGCAGTACTTC
CDR3 protein: CSVLKLAGVRYEQYF

clone size: -
J gene: TRBJ2-1
D gene: -
V gene: TRBV19
CDR3 DNA: TGTGCCAGTAGTCCTGGGGGCAGCTACAATGAGCAGTTCTTC
CDR3 protein: CASSPGGSYNEQFF

clone size: -
J gene: TRBJ2-7
D gene: -
V gene: TRBV27
CDR3 DNA: TGTGCCAGCAGTTTCACCGGGACTGGTCTGTACGAGCAGTACTTC
CDR3 protein: CASSFTGTGLYEQYF

clone size: -
J gene: TRBJ2-2
D gene: -
V gene: TRBV19
CDR3 DNA: TGTGCCAGTAGTATCTTAGGGGGTTCCGGGGAGCTGTTTTTT
CDR3 protein: CASSILGGSGELFF

clone size: -
J gene: TRBJ2-5
D gene: TRBD2
V gene: TRBV7-2
CDR3 DNA: TGTGCCAGCAGCCCAGGGTATAGCGGGAGGCCCAGACAAGAGACCCAGTACTTC
CDR3 protein: CASSPGYSGRPRQETQYF

clone size: once
J gene: TRBJ1-2
D gene: -
V gene: TRBV18
CDR3 DNA: TGTGCCAGCTCACCGCAGGACAGATATGGCTACACCTTC
CDR3 protein: CASSPQDRYGYTF

clone size: -
J gene: TRBJ2-1
D gene: TRBD2
V gene: TRBV7-9
CDR3 DNA: TGTGCCAGCAGCTTTGGGACTAGCGGGGGGACCTACAATGAGCAGTTCTTC
CDR3 protein: CASSFGTSGGTYNEQFF

clone size: -
J gene: TRBJ1-3
D gene: -
V gene: TRBV7-2
CDR3 DNA: TGTGCCAGCAACGACCCAGGGGTCGGAAACACCATATATTTT
CDR3 protein: CASNDPGVGNTIYF

clone size: -
J gene: TRBJ1-3
D gene: TRBD1
V gene: TRBV15
CDR3 DNA: TGTGCCACCAGCAGAGGACAGGGGGCTGGAAACACCATATATTTT
CDR3 protein: CATSRGQGAGNTIYF

clone size: -
J gene: TRBJ2-7
D gene: TRBD2
V gene: TRBV9
CDR3 DNA: TGTGCCAGCAGCGTAGCTAGCGGGAGTTCACCCGAGCAGTACTTC
CDR3 protein: CASSVASGSSPEQYF

clone size: -
J gene: TRBJ2-1
D gene: TRBD2
V gene: TRBV5-4
CDR3 DNA: TGTGCCAGCAGCTCCAGCGGGAGTAGCAATGAGCAGTTCTTC
CDR3 protein: CASSSSGSSNEQFF

clone size: -
J gene: TRBJ1-4
D gene: -
V gene: TRBV6-5
CDR3 DNA: TGTGCCAGCAGAGCAGGGTTCTCGGATGAAAAACTGTTTTTT
CDR3 protein: CASRAGFSDEKLFF

clone size: -
J gene: TRBJ2-1
D gene: -
V gene: TRBV19
CDR3 DNA: TGTGCCAGTAGCCCCGGGAATTCCTACAATGAGCAGTTCTTC
CDR3 protein: CASSPGNSYNEQFF

clone size: -
J gene: TRBJ1-6
D gene: -
V gene: TRBV6-5
CDR3 DNA: TGTGCCAGCCGCGGGAGCTCCTATAATTCACCCCTCCACTTT
CDR3 protein: CASRGSSYNSPLHF

clone size: -
J gene: TRBJ2-7
D gene: -
V gene: TRBV15
CDR3 DNA: TGTGCCACCAGCAAGGGAGGCAGGGACCCTGTTTGGAACGAGCAGTACTTC
CDR3 protein: CATSKGGRDPVWNEQYF

clone size: -
J gene: TRBJ2-1
D gene: -
V gene: TRBV28
CDR3 DNA: TGTGCCAGCAGCCCGGGGACTGGGTATGAGCAGTTCTTC
CDR3 protein: CASSPGTGYEQFF

clone size: once
J gene: TRBJ2-1
D gene: -
V gene: TRBV20-1
CDR3 DNA: TGCAGTGCTAGTCTTGTCGGCTACAGCTCCTACAATGAGCAGTTCTTC
CDR3 protein: CSASLVGYSSYNEQFF

clone size: -
J gene: TRBJ2-2
D gene: -
V gene: TRBV7-5
CDR3 DNA: TGTGTCAGAAGCCCTAGGACAGGGCTAGGGGAGCTGTTTTTT
CDR3 protein: CVRSPRTGLGELFF

clone size: few
J gene: TRBJ1-1
D gene: -
V gene: TRBV5-4
CDR3 DNA: TGTGCCAGCAGCGTTGACAGAAACACTGAAGCTTTCTTT
CDR3 protein: CASSVDRNTEAFF

clone size: few
J gene: TRBJ2-5
D gene: TRBD1
V gene: TRBV7-9
CDR3 DNA: TGTGCCAGCAGCCGCTCAGGGGGCCGGCAAGAGACCCAGTACTTC
CDR3 protein: CASSRSGGRQETQYF

clone size: -
J gene: TRBJ1-4
D gene: TRBD1
V gene: TRBV3-1/TRBV3-2
CDR3 DNA: TGTGCCAGCAGCCAAGACCCTGTGGAAGGGGGCCGCAATGAAAAACTGTTTTTT
CDR3 protein: CASSQDPVEGGRNEKLFF

clone size: -
J gene: TRBJ2-3
D gene: -
V gene: TRBV27
CDR3 DNA: TGTGCCAGCAGATTAGGGGGGGCCTATTCAGATACGCAGTATTTT
CDR3 protein: CASRLGGAYSDTQYF

clone size: -
J gene: TRBJ1-2
D gene: TRBD1
V gene: TRBV6-1
CDR3 DNA: TGTGCCAGCAGTGAAATGCAGGGGGCAAGAGGCTACACCTTC
CDR3 protein: CASSEMQGARGYTF

clone size: -
J gene: TRBJ2-3
D gene: -
V gene: TRBV27
CDR3 DNA: TGTGCCAGCAGTCCGCGATGGACTGGGACAGATACGCAGTATTTT
CDR3 protein: CASSPRWTGTDTQYF

clone size: -
J gene: TRBJ2-7
D gene: -
V gene: TRBV9
CDR3 DNA: TGTGCCAGCAGCGCCCTCAGGGATCTCTACGAGCAGTACTTC
CDR3 protein: CASSALRDLYEQYF

clone size: -
J gene: TRBJ2-1
D gene: -
V gene: TRBV30
CDR3 DNA: TGTGCCTGGAGTGCGGGTCATGTAAACAATGAGCAGTTCTTC
CDR3 protein: CAWSAGHVNNEQFF

clone size: -
J gene: TRBJ2-1
D gene: TRBD2
V gene: TRBV24-1
CDR3 DNA: TGTGCCACCAGTGACGGACTAGCGGGAGTAGGGAATGAGCAGTTCTTC
CDR3 protein: CATSDGLAGVGNEQFF

clone size: -
J gene: TRBJ1-6
D gene: TRBD1
V gene: TRBV5-4
CDR3 DNA: TGTGCCAGCAGCAACGGACAGGGTTCAAACTCACCCCTCCACTTT
CDR3 protein: CASSNGQGSNSPLHF